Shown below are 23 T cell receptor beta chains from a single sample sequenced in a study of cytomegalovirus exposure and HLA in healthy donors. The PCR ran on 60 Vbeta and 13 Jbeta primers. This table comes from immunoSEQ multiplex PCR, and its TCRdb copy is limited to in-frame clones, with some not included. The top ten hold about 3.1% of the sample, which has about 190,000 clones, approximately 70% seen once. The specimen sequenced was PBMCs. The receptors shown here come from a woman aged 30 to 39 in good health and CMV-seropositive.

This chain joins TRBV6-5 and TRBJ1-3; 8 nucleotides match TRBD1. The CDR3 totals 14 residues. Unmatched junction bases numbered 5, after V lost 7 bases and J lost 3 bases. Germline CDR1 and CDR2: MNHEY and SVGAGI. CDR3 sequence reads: CASTQGAGGNTIYF. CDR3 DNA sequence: TGTGCCAGCACTCAGGGGGCCGGTGGAAACACCATATATTTT.

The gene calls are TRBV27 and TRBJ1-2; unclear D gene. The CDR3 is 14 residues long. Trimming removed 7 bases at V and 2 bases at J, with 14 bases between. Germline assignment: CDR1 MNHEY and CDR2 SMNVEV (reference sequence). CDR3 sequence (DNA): TGTGCCAGCAAAAAATACGACTCCAACTATGGCTACACCTTC. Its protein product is CASKKYDSNYGYTF.

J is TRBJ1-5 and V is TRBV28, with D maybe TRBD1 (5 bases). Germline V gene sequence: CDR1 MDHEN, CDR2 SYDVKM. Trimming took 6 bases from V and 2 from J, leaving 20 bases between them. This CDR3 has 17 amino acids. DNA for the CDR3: TGTGCCAGCAGACCTCAGCAGGGTATTGGGGGCAATCAGCCCCAGCATTTT. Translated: CASRPQQGIGGNQPQHF. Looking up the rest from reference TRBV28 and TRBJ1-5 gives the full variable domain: DVKVTQSSRYLVKRTGEKVFLECVQDMDHENMFWYRQDPGLGLRLIYFSYDVKMKEKGDIPEGYSVSREKKERFSLILESASTNQTSMYLCASRPQQGIGGNQPQHFGDGTRLSIL.

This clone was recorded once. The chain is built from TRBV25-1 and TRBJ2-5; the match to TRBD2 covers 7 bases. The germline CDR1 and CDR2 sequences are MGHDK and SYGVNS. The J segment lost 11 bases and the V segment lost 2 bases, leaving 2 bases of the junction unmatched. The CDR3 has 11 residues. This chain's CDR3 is CASSERTSQYF. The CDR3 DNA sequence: TGTGCCAGCAGTGAAAGGACTAGTCAGTACTTC. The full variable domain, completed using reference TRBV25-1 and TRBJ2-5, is EADIYQTPRYLVIGTGKKITLECSQTMGHDKMYWYQQDPGMELHLIHYSYGVNSTEKGDLSSESTVSRIRTEHFPLTLESARPSHTSQYLCASSERTSQYFGPGTRLLVL.

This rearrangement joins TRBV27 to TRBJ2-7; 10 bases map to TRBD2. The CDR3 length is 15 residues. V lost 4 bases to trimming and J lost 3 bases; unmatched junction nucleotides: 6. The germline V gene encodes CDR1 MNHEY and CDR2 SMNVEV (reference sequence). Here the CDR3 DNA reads TGTGCCAGCAGTTCCCTAGCGGGAGCGGGCTACGAGCAGTACTTC. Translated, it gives CASSSLAGAGYEQYF.

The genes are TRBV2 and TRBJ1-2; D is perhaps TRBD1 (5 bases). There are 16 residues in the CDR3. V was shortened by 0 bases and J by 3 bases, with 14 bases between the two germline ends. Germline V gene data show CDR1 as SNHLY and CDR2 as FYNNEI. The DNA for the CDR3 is TGTGCCAGCAGTGAAGCGGGAACAGGTGGCTACTATGGCTACACCTTC. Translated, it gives CASSEAGTGGYYGYTF.

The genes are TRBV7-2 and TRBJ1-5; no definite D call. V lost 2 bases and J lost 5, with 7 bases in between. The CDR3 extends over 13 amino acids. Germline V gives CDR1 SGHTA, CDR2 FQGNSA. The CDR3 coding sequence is TGTGCCAGCAGCTTACGCCCGGATCAGCCCCAGCATTTT. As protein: CASSLRPDQPQHF.

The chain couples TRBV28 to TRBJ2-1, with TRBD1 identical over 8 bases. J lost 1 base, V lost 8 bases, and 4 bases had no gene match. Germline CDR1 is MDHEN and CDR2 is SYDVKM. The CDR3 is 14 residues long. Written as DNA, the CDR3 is TGTGCCAGCGCCCGGACAGGGTCCTACAATGAGCAGTTCTTC. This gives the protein CASARTGSYNEQFF.

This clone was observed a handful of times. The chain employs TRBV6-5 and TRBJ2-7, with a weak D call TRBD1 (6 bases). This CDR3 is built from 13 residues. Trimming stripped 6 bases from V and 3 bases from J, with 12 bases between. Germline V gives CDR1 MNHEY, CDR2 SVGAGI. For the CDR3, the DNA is TGTGCCAGCAGGGGGGCAGGAGACTACGAGCAGTACTTC. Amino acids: CASRGAGDYEQYF.

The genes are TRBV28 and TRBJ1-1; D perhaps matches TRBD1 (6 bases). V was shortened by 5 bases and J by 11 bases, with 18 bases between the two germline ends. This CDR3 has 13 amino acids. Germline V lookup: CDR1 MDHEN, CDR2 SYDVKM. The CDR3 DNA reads TGTGCCAGCAGTCCGGGGGGGGCTCCATGGGCTTTCTTT. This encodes CASSPGGAPWAFF.

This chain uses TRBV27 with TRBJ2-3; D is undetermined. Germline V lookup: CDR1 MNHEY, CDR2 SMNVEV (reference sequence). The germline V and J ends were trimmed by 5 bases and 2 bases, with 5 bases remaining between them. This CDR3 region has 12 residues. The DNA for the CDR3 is TGTGCCAGCAGTCCGTACACAGATACGCAGTATTTT. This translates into CASSPYTDTQYF.

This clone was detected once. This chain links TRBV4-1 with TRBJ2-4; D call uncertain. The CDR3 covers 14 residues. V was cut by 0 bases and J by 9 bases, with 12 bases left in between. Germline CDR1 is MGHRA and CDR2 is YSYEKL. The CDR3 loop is CASSQDEQSGIQYF. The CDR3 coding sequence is TGCGCCAGCAGCCAAGATGAACAGTCCGGCATTCAGTACTTC.

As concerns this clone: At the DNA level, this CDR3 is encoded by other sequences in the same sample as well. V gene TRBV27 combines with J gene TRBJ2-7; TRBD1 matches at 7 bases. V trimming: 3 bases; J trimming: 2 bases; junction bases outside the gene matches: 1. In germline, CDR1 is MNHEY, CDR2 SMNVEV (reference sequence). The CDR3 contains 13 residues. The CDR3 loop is CASSLGTAYEQYF. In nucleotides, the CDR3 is TGTGCCAGCAGTTTGGGGACAGCCTACGAGCAGTACTTC.

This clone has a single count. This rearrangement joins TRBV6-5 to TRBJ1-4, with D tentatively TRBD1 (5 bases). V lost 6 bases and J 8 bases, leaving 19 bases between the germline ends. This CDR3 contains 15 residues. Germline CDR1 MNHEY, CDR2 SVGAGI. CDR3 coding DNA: TGTGCCAGCAGCGAAATGCAGGGAAGGAGAGAAAAACTGTTTTTT. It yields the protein CASSEMQGRREKLFF.

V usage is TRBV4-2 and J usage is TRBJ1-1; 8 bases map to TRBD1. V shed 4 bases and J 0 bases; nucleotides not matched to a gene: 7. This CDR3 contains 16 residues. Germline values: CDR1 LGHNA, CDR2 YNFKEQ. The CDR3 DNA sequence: TGTGCCAGCAGCCGGGACAGGCGAGACATGAACACTGAAGCTTTCTTT. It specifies CASSRDRRDMNTEAFF.

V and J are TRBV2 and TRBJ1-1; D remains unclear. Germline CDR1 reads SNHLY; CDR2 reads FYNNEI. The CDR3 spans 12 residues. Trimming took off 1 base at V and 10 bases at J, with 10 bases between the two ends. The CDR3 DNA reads TGTGCCAGCAGTGAAGGTCCCGCGGGAGCTTTCTTT. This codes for CASSEGPAGAFF.

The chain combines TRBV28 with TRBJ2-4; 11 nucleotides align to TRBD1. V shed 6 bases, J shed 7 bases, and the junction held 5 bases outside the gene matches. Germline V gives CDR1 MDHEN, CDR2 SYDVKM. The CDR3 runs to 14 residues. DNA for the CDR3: TGTGCCAGCAGGGGGGGGGACAGGGGGAACATTCAGTACTTC. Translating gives CASRGGDRGNIQYF. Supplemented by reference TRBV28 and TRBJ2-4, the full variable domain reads DVKVTQSSRYLVKRTGEKVFLECVQDMDHENMFWYRQDPGLGLRLIYFSYDVKMKEKGDIPEGYSVSREKKERFSLILESASTNQTSMYLCASRGGDRGNIQYFGAGTRLSVL.

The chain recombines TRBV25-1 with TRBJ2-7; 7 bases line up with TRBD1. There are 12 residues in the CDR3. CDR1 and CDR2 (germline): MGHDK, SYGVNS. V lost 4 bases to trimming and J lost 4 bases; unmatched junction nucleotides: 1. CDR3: CASSGTGYEQYF. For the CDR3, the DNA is TGTGCCAGCAGTGGGACAGGTTACGAGCAGTACTTC.

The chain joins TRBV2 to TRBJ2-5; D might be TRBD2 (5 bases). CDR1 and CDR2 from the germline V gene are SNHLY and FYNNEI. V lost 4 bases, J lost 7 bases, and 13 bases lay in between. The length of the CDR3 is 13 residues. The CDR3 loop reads CASSGGDRATQYF. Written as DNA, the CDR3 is TGTGCCAGCAGTGGGGGAGACCGAGCGACCCAGTACTTC.

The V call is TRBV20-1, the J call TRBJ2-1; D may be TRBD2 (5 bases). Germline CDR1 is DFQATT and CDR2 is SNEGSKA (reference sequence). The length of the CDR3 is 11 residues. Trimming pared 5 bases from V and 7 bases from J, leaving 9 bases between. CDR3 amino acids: CSALQRNEQFF. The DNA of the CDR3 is TGCAGTGCTCTACAGCGGAATGAGCAGTTCTTC.

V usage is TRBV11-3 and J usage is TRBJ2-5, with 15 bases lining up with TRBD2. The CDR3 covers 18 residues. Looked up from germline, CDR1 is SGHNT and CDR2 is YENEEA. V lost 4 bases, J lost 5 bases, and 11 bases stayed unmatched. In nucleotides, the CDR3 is TGTGCCAGCAGCTCCGGACTAGCGGGAGGGCCTGAAGGGGAGACCCAGTACTTC. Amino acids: CASSSGLAGGPEGETQYF.

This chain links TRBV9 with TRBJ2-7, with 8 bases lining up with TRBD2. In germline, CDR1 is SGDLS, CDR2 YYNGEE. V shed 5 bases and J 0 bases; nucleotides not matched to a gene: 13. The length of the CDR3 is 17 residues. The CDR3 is CASSRSGSTRNSYEQYF. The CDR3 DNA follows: TGTGCCAGCAGTCGGAGCGGGAGCACTAGAAACTCCTACGAGCAGTACTTC.

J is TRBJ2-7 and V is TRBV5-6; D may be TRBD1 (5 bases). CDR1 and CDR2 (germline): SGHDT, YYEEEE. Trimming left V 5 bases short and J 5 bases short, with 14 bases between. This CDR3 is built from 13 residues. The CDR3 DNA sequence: TGTGCCAGCAGGACACTCCGCAGGGACGAGCAGTACTTC. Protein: CASRTLRRDEQYF.